This T cell receptor (beta chain) was sequenced for a study of beta chain features in type 1 diabetes. CDR1 is SGHTA, CDR2 FQGTGA, per germline. Trimming removed 4 bases from V and 7 bases from J, with 8 bases in between. The length of the CDR3 is 12 residues. Study-wide results and limits: Compared with healthy donors, patients appeared to share more similar naive, central memory and regulatory TCRB repertoires.

A word on this clone: No antigen is known for it. Other DNA sequences within the sample encode an identical CDR3.

Investigators reverse transcribed all isolated RNA, so they sequenced expressed TCRB transcripts. Sequencing used immunoSEQ multiplex PCR; TCRdb keeps in-frame clones, though not all of them. The table records around 340,000 clones, 15% to 20% of them present only once. The receptor was isolated from a woman aged 18-29 years in good health. The chain couples TRBV7-3 to TRBJ2-1, with TRBD1 as a possible D gene (6 bases). Sequenced input: naive CD4+ T cells from blood. CDR3 DNA: TGTGCCAGCAGCTCACAGGGAAATGAGCAGTTCTTC. Translation gives CASSSQGNEQFF.